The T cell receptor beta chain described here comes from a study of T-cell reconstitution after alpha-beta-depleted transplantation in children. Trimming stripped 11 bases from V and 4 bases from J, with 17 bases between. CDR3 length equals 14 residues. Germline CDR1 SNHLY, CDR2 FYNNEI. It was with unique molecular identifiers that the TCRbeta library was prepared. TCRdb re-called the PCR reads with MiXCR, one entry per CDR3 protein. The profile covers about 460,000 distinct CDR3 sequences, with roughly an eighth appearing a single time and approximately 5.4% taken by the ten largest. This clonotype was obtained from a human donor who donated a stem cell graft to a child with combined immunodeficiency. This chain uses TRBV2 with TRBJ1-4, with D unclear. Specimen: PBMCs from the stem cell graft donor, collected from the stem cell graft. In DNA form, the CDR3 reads TGTGCCGGATGCGACTGGCGGGGTAATGAAAAACTGTTTTTT. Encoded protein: CAGCDWRGNEKLFF.